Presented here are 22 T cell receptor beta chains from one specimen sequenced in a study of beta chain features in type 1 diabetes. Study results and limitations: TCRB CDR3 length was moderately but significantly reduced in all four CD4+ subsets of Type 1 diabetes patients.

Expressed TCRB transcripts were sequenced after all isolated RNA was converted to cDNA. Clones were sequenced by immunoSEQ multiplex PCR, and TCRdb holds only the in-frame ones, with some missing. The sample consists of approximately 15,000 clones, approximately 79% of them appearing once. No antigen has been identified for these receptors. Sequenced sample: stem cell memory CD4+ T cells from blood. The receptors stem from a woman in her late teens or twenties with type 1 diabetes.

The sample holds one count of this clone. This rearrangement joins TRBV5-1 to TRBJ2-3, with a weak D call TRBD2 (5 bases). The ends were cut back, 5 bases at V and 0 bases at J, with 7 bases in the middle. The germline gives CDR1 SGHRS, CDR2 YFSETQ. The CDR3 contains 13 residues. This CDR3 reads CASSGGSTDTQYF. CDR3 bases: TGCGCCAGCAGTGGAGGTAGCACAGATACGCAGTATTTT.

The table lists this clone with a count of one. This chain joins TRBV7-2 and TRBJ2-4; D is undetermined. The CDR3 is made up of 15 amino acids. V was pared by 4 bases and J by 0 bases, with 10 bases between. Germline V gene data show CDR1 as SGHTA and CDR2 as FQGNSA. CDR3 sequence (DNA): TGTGCCAGCAGCTCATATTCAGTAGCCAAAAACATTCAGTACTTC. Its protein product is CASSSYSVAKNIQYF.

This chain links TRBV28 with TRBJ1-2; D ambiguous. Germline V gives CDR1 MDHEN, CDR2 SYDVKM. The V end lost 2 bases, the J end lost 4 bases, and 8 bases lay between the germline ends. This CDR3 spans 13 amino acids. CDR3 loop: CASSLGQLYGYTF. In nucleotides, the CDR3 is TGTGCCAGCAGTTTAGGGCAGCTCTATGGCTACACCTTC.

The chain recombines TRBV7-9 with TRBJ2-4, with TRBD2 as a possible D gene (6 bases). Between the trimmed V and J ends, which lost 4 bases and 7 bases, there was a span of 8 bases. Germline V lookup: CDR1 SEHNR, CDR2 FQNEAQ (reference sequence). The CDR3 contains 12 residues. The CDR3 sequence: CASSWGENIQYF. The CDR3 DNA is TGTGCCAGCAGCTGGGGGGAGAACATTCAGTACTTC. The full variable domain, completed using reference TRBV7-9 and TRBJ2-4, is DTGVSQNPRHKITKRGQNVTFRCDPISEHNRLYWYRQTLGQGPEFLTYFQNEAQLEKSRLLSDRFSAERPKGSFSTLEIQRTEQGDSAMYLCASSWGENIQYFGAGTRLSVL.

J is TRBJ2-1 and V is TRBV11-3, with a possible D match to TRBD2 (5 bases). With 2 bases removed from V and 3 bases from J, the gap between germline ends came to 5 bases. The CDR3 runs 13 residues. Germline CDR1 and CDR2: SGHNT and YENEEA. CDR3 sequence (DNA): TGTGCCAGCAGCTTAACTAGCTACAATGAGCAGTTCTTC. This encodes CASSLTSYNEQFF.

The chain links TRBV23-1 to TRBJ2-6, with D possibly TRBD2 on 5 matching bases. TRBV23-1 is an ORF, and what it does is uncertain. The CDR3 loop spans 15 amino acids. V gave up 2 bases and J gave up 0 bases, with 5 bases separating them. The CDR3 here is CASSQAGSGANVLTF. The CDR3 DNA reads TGCGCCAGCAGTCAAGCGGGCTCTGGGGCCAACGTCCTGACTTTC.

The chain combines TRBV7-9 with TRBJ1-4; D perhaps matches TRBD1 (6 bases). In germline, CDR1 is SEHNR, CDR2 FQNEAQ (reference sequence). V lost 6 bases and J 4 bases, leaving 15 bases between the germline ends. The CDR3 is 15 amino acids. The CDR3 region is CASRPDRRDNEKLFF. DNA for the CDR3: TGTGCCAGCAGACCAGACAGGAGAGATAATGAAAAACTGTTTTTT. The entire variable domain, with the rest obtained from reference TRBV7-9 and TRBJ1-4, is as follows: DTGVSQNPRHKITKRGQNVTFRCDPISEHNRLYWYRQTLGQGPEFLTYFQNEAQLEKSRLLSDRFSAERPKGSFSTLEIQRTEQGDSAMYLCASRPDRRDNEKLFFGSGTQLSVL.

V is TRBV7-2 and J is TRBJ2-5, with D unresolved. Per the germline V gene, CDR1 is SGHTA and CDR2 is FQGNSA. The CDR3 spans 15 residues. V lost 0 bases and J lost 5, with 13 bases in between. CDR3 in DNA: TGTGCCAGCAGCTTAGCCCACTTGGTTTTGGAGACCCAGTACTTC. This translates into CASSLAHLVLETQYF.

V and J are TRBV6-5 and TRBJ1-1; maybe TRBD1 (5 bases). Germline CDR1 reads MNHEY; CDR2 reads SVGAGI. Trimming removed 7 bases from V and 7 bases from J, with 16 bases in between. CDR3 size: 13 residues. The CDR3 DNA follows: TGTGCCAGCACCCAATGGGGGGTAGGTGAAGCTTTCTTT. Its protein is CASTQWGVGEAFF.

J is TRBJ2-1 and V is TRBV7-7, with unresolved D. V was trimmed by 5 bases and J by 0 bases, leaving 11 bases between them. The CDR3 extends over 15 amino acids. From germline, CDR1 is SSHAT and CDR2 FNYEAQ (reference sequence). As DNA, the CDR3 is TGTGCCAGCAGCGGCAGGTTGAGCTCCTACAATGAGCAGTTCTTC. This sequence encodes CASSGRLSSYNEQFF.

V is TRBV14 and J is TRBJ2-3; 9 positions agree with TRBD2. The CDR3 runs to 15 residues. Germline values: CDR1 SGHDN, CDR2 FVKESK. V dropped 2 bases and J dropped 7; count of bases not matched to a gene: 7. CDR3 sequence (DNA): TGTGCCAGCAGCCAATTTAGCGGGAGAGGGAATACGCAGTATTTT. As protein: CASSQFSGRGNTQYF.

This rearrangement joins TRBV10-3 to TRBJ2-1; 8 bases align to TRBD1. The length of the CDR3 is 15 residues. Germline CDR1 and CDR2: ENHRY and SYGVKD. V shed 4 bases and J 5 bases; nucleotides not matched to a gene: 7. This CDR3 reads CAISVRQGIDNEQFF. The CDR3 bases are TGTGCCATCAGTGTAAGACAGGGGATAGACAATGAGCAGTTCTTC.

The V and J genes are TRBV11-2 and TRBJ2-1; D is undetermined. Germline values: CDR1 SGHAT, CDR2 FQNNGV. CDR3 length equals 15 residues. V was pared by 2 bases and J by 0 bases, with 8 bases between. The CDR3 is CASSLLERSYNEQFF. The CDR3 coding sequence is TGTGCCAGCAGCTTACTGGAGCGCTCCTACAATGAGCAGTTCTTC. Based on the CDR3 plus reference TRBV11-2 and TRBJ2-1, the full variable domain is EAGVAQSPRYKIIEKRQSVAFWCNPISGHATLYWYQQILGQGPKLLIQFQNNGVVDDSQLPKDRFSAERLKGVDSTLKIQPAKLEDSAVYLCASSLLERSYNEQFFGPGTRLTVL.

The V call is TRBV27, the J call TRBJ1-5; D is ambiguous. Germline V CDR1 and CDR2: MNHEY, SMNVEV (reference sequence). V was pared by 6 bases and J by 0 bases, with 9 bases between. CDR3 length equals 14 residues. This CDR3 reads CASSPTDSNQPQHF. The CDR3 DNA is TGTGCCAGCAGCCCTACAGATAGCAATCAGCCCCAGCATTTT.

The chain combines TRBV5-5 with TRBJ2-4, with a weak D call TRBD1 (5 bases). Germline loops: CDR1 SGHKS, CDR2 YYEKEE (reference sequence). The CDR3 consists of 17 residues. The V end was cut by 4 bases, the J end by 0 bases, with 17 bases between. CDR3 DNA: TGTGCCAGCAGCCCCCTCCAGACAGAACTAGCCAAAAACATTCAGTACTTC. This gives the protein CASSPLQTELAKNIQYF.

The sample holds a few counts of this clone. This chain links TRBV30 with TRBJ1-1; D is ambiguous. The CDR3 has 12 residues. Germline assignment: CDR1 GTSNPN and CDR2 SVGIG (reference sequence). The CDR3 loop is CSYAGRITEAFF. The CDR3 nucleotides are TGTTCCTATGCGGGGAGGATCACTGAAGCTTTCTTT. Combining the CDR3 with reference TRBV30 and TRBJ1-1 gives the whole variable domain SQTIHQWPATLVQPVGSPLSLECTVEGTSNPNLYWYRQAAGRGLQLLFYSVGIGQISSEVPQNLSASRPQDRQFILSSKKLLLSDSGFYLCSYAGRITEAFFGQGTRLTVV.

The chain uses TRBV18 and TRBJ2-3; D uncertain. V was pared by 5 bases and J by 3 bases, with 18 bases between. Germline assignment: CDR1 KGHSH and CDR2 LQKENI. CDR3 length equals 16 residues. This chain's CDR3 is CASSSNPVGSTDTQYF. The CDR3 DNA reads TGTGCCAGCTCATCAAACCCCGTCGGGTCAACAGATACGCAGTATTTT.

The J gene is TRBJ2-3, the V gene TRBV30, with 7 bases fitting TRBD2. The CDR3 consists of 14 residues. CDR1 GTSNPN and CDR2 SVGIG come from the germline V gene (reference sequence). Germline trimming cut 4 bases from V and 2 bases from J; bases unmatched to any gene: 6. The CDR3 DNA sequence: TGTGCCTGGAACCGGGACTACTCCACAGATACGCAGTATTTT. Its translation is CAWNRDYSTDTQYF.

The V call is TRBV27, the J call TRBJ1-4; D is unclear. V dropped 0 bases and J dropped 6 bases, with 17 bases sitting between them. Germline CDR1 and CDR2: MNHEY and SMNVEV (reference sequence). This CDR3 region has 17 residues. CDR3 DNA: TGTGCCAGCAGTTTATCGGATCGATCGGCAGGCCATGAAAAACTGTTTTTT. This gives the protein CASSLSDRSAGHEKLFF.

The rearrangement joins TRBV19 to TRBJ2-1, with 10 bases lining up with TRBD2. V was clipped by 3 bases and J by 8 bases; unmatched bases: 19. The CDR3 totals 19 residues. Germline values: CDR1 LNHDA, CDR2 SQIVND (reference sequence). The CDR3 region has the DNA TGTGCCAGTAGTATTTCGGCTAGCGGGAGTTTGTTTCATTCAGATGAGCAGTTCTTC. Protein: CASSISASGSLFHSDEQFF.

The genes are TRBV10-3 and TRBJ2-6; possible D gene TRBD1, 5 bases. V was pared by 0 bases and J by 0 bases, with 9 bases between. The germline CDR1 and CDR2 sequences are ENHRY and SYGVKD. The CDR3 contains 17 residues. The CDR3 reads CAISESGRFSGANVLTF. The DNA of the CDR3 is TGTGCCATCAGTGAGTCGGGGCGCTTCTCTGGGGCCAACGTCCTGACTTTC.

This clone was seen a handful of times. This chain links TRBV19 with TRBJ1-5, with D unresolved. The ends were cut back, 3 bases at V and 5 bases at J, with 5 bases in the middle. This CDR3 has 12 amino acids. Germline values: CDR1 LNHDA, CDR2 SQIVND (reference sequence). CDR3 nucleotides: TGTGCCAGTAGTATCCCTTATCAGCCCCAGCATTTT. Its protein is CASSIPYQPQHF.